A selection of T cell receptor beta chains follows, all from one sample in a study of identical twins. TCRdb reprocessed the 5' RACE reads via MiXCR and lists one record per CDR3 protein. The repertoire holds around 230,000 distinct CDR3 sequences, with 6.5% to 8% as singletons. The sample was also reused in another study, on T cells expressing NK-cell markers.

The specimen sequenced was CD8+ T cells sorted from blood. The receptors derive from a woman aged 18-29 years in good health. CDR3s include the opening cysteine and the closing phenylalanine or tryptophan. The D gene is left open where the match is weak. Size is stated for part of the rows, as once, few or many counts, or as a class when the clone is expanded.

>NA|TRBJ1-5|NA|TRBV28
TGTGCCAGCAGTTTCCGGGGGCAGGGTAGCAATCAGCCCCAGCATTTT
CASSFRGQGSNQPQHF
>NA|TRBJ1-2|NA|TRBV6-6
TGTGCCAGCAGTTACTCGGCTAACTATGGCTACACCTTC
CASSYSANYGYTF
>TRBD2|TRBJ2-7|many|TRBV7-9
TGTGCCAGCAGCTCCCCAGCGGGAGAATACTACGAGCAGTACTTC
CASSSPAGEYYEQYF
>NA|TRBJ2-1|NA|TRBV20-1
TGCACCGCTCCAGGGGGGGCGTACAATGAGCAGTTCTTC
CTAPGGAYNEQFF
>NA|TRBJ1-1|NA|TRBV7-7
TGTGCCAGCAGCTTAGCCCCAGATTTCCCCGGGACGGCGAACACTGAAGCTTTCTTT
CASSLAPDFPGTANTEAFF
>NA|TRBJ1-1|many|TRBV12-3/TRBV12-4
TGTGCCAGCAGTTTTAAAGGGGGGCTGGGCACTGAAGCTTTCTTT
CASSFKGGLGTEAFF
>NA|TRBJ2-7|many|TRBV7-8
TGTGCCAGCAGCTTAGTGTCTCTTTCCTACGAGCAGTACTTC
CASSLVSLSYEQYF
>TRBD2|TRBJ2-3|NA|TRBV4-3
TGCGCCAGCAGCCAAGTGGGACTAGCGGACATCACAGATACGCAGTATTTT
CASSQVGLADITDTQYF
>NA|TRBJ1-2|few|TRBV11-2
TGTGCCAGCAGCTTAGGCCCGTATTCGAGCTATGGCTACACCTTC
CASSLGPYSSYGYTF
>NA|TRBJ1-1|many|TRBV7-9
TGTGCCAGCAGCTTAGACCCTGAAGCTTTCTTT
CASSLDPEAFF
>TRBD2|TRBJ2-1|many|TRBV3-1
TGTGCCAGCAGCCAAGTAGCGGGGGGGCCGGGAAATGAGCAGTTCTTC
CASSQVAGGPGNEQFF